The T cell receptor beta chain described here comes from a study of T-cell memory formation after mild COVID-19 (dated by TCRdb to about 2021). Background for the entire study: TCR sequence clusters from the two donors were found to be largely donor specific. In a couple of donors, T-cell clones that expanded and contracted after mild COVID-19 were tracked by sequencing TCRalpha and TCRbeta repertoires over time. The cohort was made up of two young adult volunteers, one female and one male, who were previously healthy. The investigation overall reported the following: SARS-CoV-2 specificity was not confirmed for the second-wave clones peaking on day 37. From day 15 to 85, contracting clones showed balanced CD4/CD8 phenotypes, whereas a second wave of clones that expanded from day 15 to 37 leaned towards CD4+. The study covered only two mild cases, and larger cohorts including severe cases with pre-infection samples were considered necessary. The detection of some responding clones in pre-infection memory suggests that pre-existing cross-reactive memory T cells joined the SARS-CoV-2 response. Contracting CD4+ clones were located mainly in the CM and EM memory subsets, whereas CD8+ clones were found to be enriched in EMRA.

Ficoll-Paque density gradient centrifugation was the method used to isolate PBMCs. This clonotype was seen a few times. Its antigen specificity is not known. Base-call qualities are not available, and no considerably larger clone is one nucleotide away. For sequencing, an Illumina NovaSeq 6000 was employed. TCRalpha and TCRbeta cDNA libraries were constructed by 5'RACE with constant-segment primers, with sample barcodes and unique molecular identifiers being introduced. Trizol reagent was used to extract RNA from every sample. Amplification of the libraries took two PCR steps, and the second step added a second sample barcode plus Illumina TruSeq adapters. Sequencing of libraries was performed on an Illumina NovaSeq with 2 x 150 bp paired-end reads. The study's own analysis went as follows. Demultiplexing of reads and collapsing into UMI-guided consensus sequences were performed with migec v1.2.7. Using mixcr v2.1.11, the UMI consensuses were aligned to TRA and TRB V and J templates and assembled into clonotypes. Clonotypes were classified as expanded or contracted when called significant by both edgeR and NoisET, with noise models trained on biological replicates. For edgeR calls, the thresholds were a false discovery rate-adjusted p below 0.01 and a log2 fold-change of 1. As an exploratory analysis of dynamics, max-normalized trajectories of the 1000 most abundant clonotypes were examined with PCA combined with hierarchical clustering. Each responding clone was given a CD4 or CD8 phenotype based on the CD4+ and CD8+ repertoires, which had been sequenced separately. TCRdb cleaned the public reads at Q25 with fastp, built clones with MiXCR and kept in-frame beta chains. CDR3 protein duplicates are merged, each entry listing the most common genes and DNA. In this record, the V and J calls reflect TCRdb's handling and not the investigators' own analysis. In all, the sample holds about 430,000 distinct CDR3 sequences, and approximately 24% of those were seen once. The ten most abundant clones make up 7% to 9.5% of the sample.

The sample was PBMCs or a T cell subset sorted from them (not recorded which). This TCR was recovered from an adult woman who had mild COVID-19 (a few samples of this study predate the infection). The sample titles of this study are shuffled in the database, so cell type and time point are left out; the donor was told from shared clones.

The CDR3 protein is CASRGAAEAFF. The nucleotide sequence reads as follows: TGTGCCAGCAGGGGGGCAGCTGAAGCTTTCTTT. The V and J segments used are TRBV11-1 and TRBJ1-1; the best D guess is TRBD1, with 6 bases matching. Relative to germline, V is 6 bases shorter and J is 6 bases shorter, with 8 bases between their ends. CDR1 and CDR2 were assigned from the germline V gene (reference sequence) as SGHAT and FQDESV. Its CDR3 holds 11 amino acids, cysteine through phenylalanine. The DNA shown is the 33-base CDR3, in frame from base 1.